This T cell receptor (beta chain) was found in a study of graft-versus-host responses after intestinal transplantation. Study context: Multivisceral, liver-intestinal, or isolated intestinal grafts were transplanted into recipients. Every one of the recipients received anti-thymocyte globulin induction and afterwards took tacrolimus and steroids for around 3 years.

Concerning this clone: Its antigen remains unidentified.

The germline gives CDR1 SGHVS, CDR2 FNYEAQ. The CDR3 covers 14 residues. V gave up 5 bases and J gave up 5 bases, with 16 bases separating them. Data came from immunoSEQ multiplex PCR; TCRdb stores just in-frame clones and leaves some out. The sample comprises some 86,000 clones, 75% to 95% of which are singletons, and under 6.5% rests with the top ten. The study's findings and limits: Allograft clonal ratios (graft-versus-host to host-versus-graft) were high in patients who had graft-donor T cell macrochimerism. Association was observed between peak circulating GvH clone levels and early post-transplant HvG declines.

The V gene is TRBV7-6, the J gene TRBJ2-7, with a tentative D call TRBD2 (6 bases). The receptor was isolated from a human donor who received an intestinal transplant. Sequencing used unstimulated CD8+ T cells sorted from spleen or lymph node cells, obtained before intestinal transplant. The CDR3 bases are TGTGCCAGCAGCCCTGAGGCGGGAATCCACGAGCAGTACTTC. It codes for CASSPEAGIHEQYF.